Shown below are 25 T cell receptor beta chains from a single sample sequenced in a study of T-cell memory formation after mild COVID-19 (dated by TCRdb to about 2021). The library was obtained by 5' RACE. TCRdb shows the sequencer as Illumina NovaSeq 6000. The public reads were run again by TCRdb, first through fastp at Q25 and then through MiXCR, and only productive beta chains were kept. Records with the same CDR3 protein are collapsed into one entry carrying the most frequent genes and DNA. The sample has just over 300,000 distinct CDR3 sequences on record, around 19% of them singletons. The ten most abundant clones make up more than 20% of the sample. Sequencing was done on a sample of PBMCs or a T cell subset sorted from them (not recorded which). Receptor source: a man aged 18-30 years who had mild COVID-19 (a few samples of this study predate the infection). The sample titles of this study are shuffled in the database, so cell type and time point are left out; the donor was told from shared clones.

The sample holds a few counts of this clonotype. V is TRBV10-3 and J is TRBJ1-2, with 8 bases that match TRBD1. Germline assignment: CDR1 ENHRY and CDR2 SYGVKD. The CDR3 runs to 16 residues. V shed 2 bases, J shed 2 bases, and the junction held 7 bases outside the gene matches. The CDR3 spells CAISEDRGISNYGYTF. The CDR3 nucleotides are TGTGCCATCAGTGAGGACAGGGGTATTTCCAACTATGGCTACACCTTC.

The chain recombines TRBV24-1 with TRBJ2-3; 9 bases agree with TRBD2. The CDR3 runs to 20 residues. V was clipped by 4 bases and J by 1 base; unmatched bases: 17. Germline CDR1 reads KGHDR; CDR2 reads SFDVKD. CDR3 DNA: TGTGCCACCAGTGAATTGCACGGTAGAGAGCGGGGGGACCGCACAGATACGCAGTATTTT. Encoded protein: CATSELHGRERGDRTDTQYF.

Turning to this clonotype: One end of the junction does not line up with germline, which may come from a read error. This chain connects TRBV27 to TRBJ2-5; D may match TRBD1 or TRBD2 (6 bases each). CDR1 and CDR2 (germline): MNHEY, SMNVEV (reference sequence). This CDR3 is built from 14 residues. CDR3 bases: TGTGCCAGCAGAGGCCCTGGGGGGCAAGAGACCAAGTACTTC. It yields the protein CASRGPGGQETKYF.

The chain couples TRBV20-1 to TRBJ2-7; TRBD1 agrees at 8 bases. Germline CDR1 is DFQATT and CDR2 is SNEGSKA (reference sequence). The junction had 8 bases not matched to a gene; V was cut back by 2 bases and J by 5 bases. This CDR3 has 14 residues. The CDR3 DNA follows: TGCAGTGCTAGACCACAGGGGGTTAAGGACGAGCAGTACTTC. It encodes CSARPQGVKDEQYF.

The chain couples TRBV20-1 to TRBJ2-7, with D perhaps matching TRBD1 or TRBD2 (5 bases each). The V end lost 4 bases, the J end lost 2 bases, and 12 bases lay between the germline ends. The CDR3 covers 13 residues. Germline-derived CDR1 and CDR2 are DFQATT and SNEGSKA (reference sequence). The chain's CDR3 is CSATTGATYEQYF. CDR3 DNA sequence: TGCAGTGCTACTACCGGGGCCACCTACGAGCAGTACTTC.

The chain is built from TRBV4-3 and TRBJ2-2, with D perhaps matching TRBD1 (6 bases). V lost 1 base and J lost 6, with 12 bases in between. Germline V gene lookup returns CDR1 LGHNA and CDR2 YSLEER. This CDR3 comprises 15 residues. The chain's CDR3 is CASSQVPGEAGELFF. CDR3 in DNA: TGCGCCAGCAGCCAAGTACCAGGGGAAGCCGGGGAGCTGTTTTTT.

The V gene is TRBV5-1, the J gene TRBJ1-5, with a weak D call TRBD1 (5 bases). Germline values: CDR1 SGHRS, CDR2 YFSETQ. V lost 2 bases, J lost 6 bases, and 15 bases lay in between. The CDR3 covers 15 residues. The CDR3 protein is CASSLSTGGTQPQHF. Here the CDR3 DNA reads TGCGCCAGCAGCTTAAGTACCGGGGGAACTCAGCCCCAGCATTTT.

The rearrangement joins TRBV21-1 to TRBJ2-2; the table's D call TRBD2 went unverified against the DNA. TRBV21-1 is a known pseudogene. The CDR3 length is 18 residues. CDR3 nucleotides: TGTGCCAGCAGCCAGGGACTAGCGGGTCCTCTTAACACCGGGGAGCTGTTTTTT. The encoded protein is CASSQGLAGPLNTGELFF.

This clonotype was seen only a few times. The rearrangement uses TRBV29-1 and TRBJ1-5; D might be TRBD1 (5 bases). Trimming left V 4 bases short and J 3 bases short, with 19 bases between. This CDR3 has 16 amino acids. CDR1 and CDR2 from the germline V gene are SQVTM and ANQGSEA. CDR3 nucleotides: TGCAGCGTTGCGCGGTCAGGCCAGGGTAACAATCAGCCCCAGCATTTT. It encodes CSVARSGQGNNQPQHF.

This clonotype was observed a few times. The J gene is TRBJ2-7, the V gene TRBV19; 8 positions match TRBD1. The CDR3 runs to 14 residues. Germline V lookup: CDR1 LNHDA, CDR2 SQIVND (reference sequence). V dropped 6 bases and J dropped 2; count of bases not matched to a gene: 6. This chain's CDR3 is CASSDRGDTYEQYF. CDR3 nucleotide sequence: TGTGCCAGTAGCGACAGGGGAGATACCTACGAGCAGTACTTC.

This chain uses TRBV10-3 with TRBJ2-1, with 11 bases aligning to TRBD1. V was pared by 0 bases and J by 10 bases, with 5 bases of the junction left unmatched. The CDR3 contains 15 residues. Germline CDR1 reads ENHRY; CDR2 reads SYGVKD. This CDR3 reads CAISESGTGGLEQFF. For the CDR3, the DNA is TGTGCCATCAGTGAGTCCGGGACAGGGGGTTTAGAGCAGTTCTTC.

This clonotype occurred a few times. The V and J genes are TRBV6-1 and TRBJ2-2, with TRBD1 matching 10 bases. Germline assignment: CDR1 MNHNS and CDR2 SASEGT. This CDR3 comprises 16 residues. V dropped 6 bases and J dropped 9; count of bases not matched to a gene: 13. CDR3: CASSVDRGHPPRELFF. The CDR3, as DNA: TGTGCCAGCAGCGTAGACAGGGGGCACCCTCCGCGGGAGCTGTTTTTT.

Only a few counts were recorded for this clonotype. This rearrangement joins TRBV12-3 or TRBV12-4 to TRBJ2-3; 16 bases agree with TRBD2. J gave up 5 bases and V 6 bases, and 2 bases lay outside the gene matches. This CDR3 contains 15 residues. The CDR3 is CASRGLAGGQDTQYF. The CDR3 DNA reads TGTGCCAGCAGGGGACTAGCGGGGGGGCAAGATACGCAGTATTTT.

V is TRBV7-6 and J is TRBJ2-5, with unresolved D. V lost 5 bases, J lost 5 bases, and 15 bases lay in between. CDR1 SGHVS and CDR2 FNYEAQ come from the germline V gene. The CDR3 sequence is 14 residues long. The CDR3 loop reads CASSPQNLAETQYF. CDR3 sequence (DNA): TGTGCCAGCAGCCCACAGAATCTGGCGGAGACCCAGTACTTC.

This clonotype was detected a few times. This chain connects TRBV10-3 to TRBJ2-3, with D perhaps given as TRBD1 or TRBD2 (5 bases each). Germline V gene sequence: CDR1 ENHRY, CDR2 SYGVKD. The CDR3 is made up of 13 amino acids. V gave up 7 bases and J gave up 2 bases, with 10 bases separating them. The CDR3 region is CAINRGVTDTQYF. The CDR3 DNA follows: TGTGCCATCAATAGGGGAGTCACAGATACGCAGTATTTT.

This clonotype appeared once. The rearrangement links TRBV18 to TRBJ2-7; TRBD2 agrees at 7 bases. The CDR3 has 11 residues. Looked up from germline, CDR1 is KGHSH and CDR2 is LQKENI. Losses at the gene ends were 7 bases for V and 5 bases for J; bases not matched to a gene: 2. The CDR3 coding sequence is TGTGCCAGCTGGGGGGGGAACGAGCAGTACTTC. Protein: CASWGGNEQYF.

V gene TRBV28 combines with J gene TRBJ1-1; 8 bases are a match to TRBD1. V lost 5 bases to trimming and J lost 9 bases; unmatched junction nucleotides: 11. Germline V gene lookup returns CDR1 MDHEN and CDR2 SYDVKM. This CDR3 spans 14 amino acids. Here the CDR3 DNA reads TGTGCCAGCAGTCCCGCCGCGGGGACAGGTAAAGCTTTCTTT. Translating gives CASSPAAGTGKAFF. Full variable domain (missing parts from reference TRBV28 and TRBJ1-1): DVKVTQSSRYLVKRTGEKVFLECVQDMDHENMFWYRQDPGLGLRLIYFSYDVKMKEKGDIPEGYSVSREKKERFSLILESASTNQTSMYLCASSPAAGTGKAFFGQGTRLTVV.

The chain recombines TRBV2 with TRBJ2-4; 7 positions match TRBD2. The CDR3 contains 13 residues. Trimming at V came to 6 bases and at J to 7 bases, leaving 6 bases not matched to a gene. From germline, CDR1 is SNHLY and CDR2 FYNNEI. This CDR3 is CASRQVGGNIQYF. DNA of the CDR3: TGTGCCAGCAGACAAGTGGGGGGGAACATTCAGTACTTC.

This clonotype was counted a few times. The gene calls are TRBV5-1 and TRBJ1-1; no reliable D call. Trimming took 6 bases from V and 5 from J, leaving 14 bases between them. The CDR3 has 13 amino acids. Germline assignment: CDR1 SGHRS and CDR2 YFSETQ. As DNA, the CDR3 is TGCGCCAGCACGGGTGGGCATGGGACTGAAGCTTTCTTT. It yields the protein CASTGGHGTEAFF.

This clonotype was seen a handful of times. This chain joins TRBV4-1 and TRBJ2-5; D possibly matches TRBD1 or TRBD2 (5 bases each). V was clipped by 5 bases and J by 5 bases, with 18 bases between them. The germline gives CDR1 MGHRA, CDR2 YSYEKL. The CDR3 is 15 amino acids. CDR3: CASSFRLRGRETQYF. CDR3 bases: TGCGCCAGCAGCTTCAGGCTGAGGGGCCGGGAGACCCAGTACTTC.

V gene TRBV27 combines with J gene TRBJ2-1; TRBD2 matches at 7 bases. Germline V lookup: CDR1 MNHEY, CDR2 SMNVEV (reference sequence). Germline trimming cut 6 bases from V and 10 bases from J; bases unmatched to any gene: 9. The CDR3 totals 13 residues. The DNA of the CDR3 is TGTGCCAGCAGGGGGGAGGGACTCCAGGAGCAGTTCTTC. Encoded protein: CASRGEGLQEQFF.

CDR3 sequence reads: CSARDPSGGGETQYF. DNA of the CDR3: TGCAGTGCTAGAGATCCCAGCGGGGGTGGAGAGACCCAGTACTTC. The rearrangement links TRBV20-1 to TRBJ2-5, with TRBD2 matching 8 bases. V was pared by 0 bases and J by 4 bases, with 7 bases of the junction left unmatched. The CDR3 is 15 residues long. Germline V gives CDR1 DFQATT, CDR2 SNEGSKA (reference sequence).

This chain connects TRBV9 to TRBJ1-1, with 8 bases lining up with TRBD1. The CDR3 spans 15 residues. V dropped 2 bases and J dropped 1; count of bases not matched to a gene: 4. Germline CDR1 SGDLS, CDR2 YYNGEE. The CDR3 region has the DNA TGTGCCAGCAGCGTTTTTGACAGGGGGAACACTGAAGCTTTCTTT. Its protein is CASSVFDRGNTEAFF.

Only a few counts were recorded for this clonotype. V is TRBV9 and J is TRBJ2-3; a weak D match, TRBD2 (5 bases). Between the trimmed V and J ends, which lost 5 bases and 1 base, there was a span of 11 bases. This CDR3 region has 14 residues. The germline gives CDR1 SGDLS, CDR2 YYNGEE. CDR3 residues: CASSVSGGTDTQYF. The CDR3 DNA is TGTGCCAGCAGTGTCTCCGGGGGCACAGATACGCAGTATTTT.

There are a few counts of this clonotype. This chain links TRBV7-9 with TRBJ1-2, with D perhaps TRBD1 (5 bases). The CDR3 is 11 amino acids. V was trimmed by 8 bases and J by 8 bases, leaving 12 bases between them. The V gene's germline CDR1 is SEHNR and CDR2 FQNEAQ (reference sequence). The CDR3 sequence is CASPIQDGYTF. DNA for the CDR3: TGTGCCAGCCCAATACAGGACGGCTACACCTTC.